These T cell receptor beta chains were read from a single sample in a study of chemoradiotherapy in HPV16-positive cancers. The repertoire was sequenced with immunoSEQ multiplex PCR; TCRdb's copy has only in-frame clones and lacks some. This repertoire includes 35 clones. Source: tumor tissue, taken from a patient who underwent chemoradiotherapy. These receptors all stem from a human donor with HPV-associated anogenital cancer. CDR3s include the opening cysteine and the closing phenylalanine or tryptophan. D genes are given only for firm matches.

d_call j_call v_call cdr3_aa
TRBD2 TRBJ2-5 TRBV6-4 CASSETSGGQETQYF
TRBD1 TRBJ2-2 TRBV6-4 CASSAGTGDTGELFF
TRBD2 TRBJ2-3 TRBV19 CASRSLAGDTDTQYF